The source of this TCR beta chain is a study of blood T cell repertoires in COVID-19. Authors' data handling: Amplification of reference gene primers provided the estimated nucleated cell counts. Assay: immunoSEQ multiplex PCR; the TCRdb copy retains only in-frame clones and omits some. That table gives V, J and clone size, and the DNA gave D and trimming. The sample records over 100,000 clones, 75% to 90% being singletons. Germline values: CDR1 MNHEY, CDR2 SVGAGI. CDR3 length: 15 residues. The ends lost 6 bases at V and 10 bases at J; junction bases unmatched: 11. Sequencing was carried out using peripheral blood. The sequence was obtained from a human donor in a cohort sampled during active COVID-19. J is TRBJ1-6 and V is TRBV6-5; TRBD1 matches 8 bases. In DNA form, the CDR3 reads TGTGCCAGCAGACGACAAACGGACAGGGCCTCACCCCTCCACTTT. It is translated as CASRRQTDRASPLHF.